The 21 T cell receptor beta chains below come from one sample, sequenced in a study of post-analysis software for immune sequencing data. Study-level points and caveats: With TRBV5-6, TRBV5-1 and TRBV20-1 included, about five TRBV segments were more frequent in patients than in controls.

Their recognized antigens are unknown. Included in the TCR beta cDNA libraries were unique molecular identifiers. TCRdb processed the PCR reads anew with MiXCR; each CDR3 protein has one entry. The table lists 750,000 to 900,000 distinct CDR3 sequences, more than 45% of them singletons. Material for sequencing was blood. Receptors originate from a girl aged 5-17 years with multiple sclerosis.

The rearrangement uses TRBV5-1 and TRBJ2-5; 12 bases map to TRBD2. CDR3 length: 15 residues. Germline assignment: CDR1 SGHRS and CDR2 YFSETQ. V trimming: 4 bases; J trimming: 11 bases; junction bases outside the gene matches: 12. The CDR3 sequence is CASSATTSGRGEQYF. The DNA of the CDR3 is TGCGCCAGCAGCGCCACGACTAGCGGGAGAGGAGAGCAGTACTTC.

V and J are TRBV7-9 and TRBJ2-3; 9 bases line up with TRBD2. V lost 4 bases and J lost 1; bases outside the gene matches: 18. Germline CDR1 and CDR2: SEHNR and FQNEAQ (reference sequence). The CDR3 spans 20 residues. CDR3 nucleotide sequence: TGTGCCAGCAGCTCGAGACCGAAGACTAGCGGCCCTCGAGGCACAGATACGCAGTATTTT. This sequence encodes CASSSRPKTSGPRGTDTQYF. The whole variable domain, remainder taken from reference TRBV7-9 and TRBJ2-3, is DTGVSQNPRHKITKRGQNVTFRCDPISEHNRLYWYRQTLGQGPEFLTYFQNEAQLEKSRLLSDRFSAERPKGSFSTLEIQRTEQGDSAMYLCASSSRPKTSGPRGTDTQYFGPGTRLTVL.

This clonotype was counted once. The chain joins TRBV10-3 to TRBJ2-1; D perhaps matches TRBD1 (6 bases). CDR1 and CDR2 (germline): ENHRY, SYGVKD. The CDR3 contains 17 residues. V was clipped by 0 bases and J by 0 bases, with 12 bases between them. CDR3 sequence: CAISESKVTGSYNEQFF. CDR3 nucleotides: TGTGCCATCAGTGAGTCGAAAGTGACAGGCTCCTACAATGAGCAGTTCTTC.

In nucleotides, the CDR3 is TGCGCCAGCAGCTTGCTCTCAGCGGGAGGCTACAATGAGCAGTTCTTC. Translated, it gives CASSLLSAGGYNEQFF. The J gene is TRBJ2-1, the V gene TRBV5-1; 9 bases line up with TRBD2. The CDR3 extends over 16 amino acids. Germline CDR1 reads SGHRS; CDR2 reads YFSETQ. Trimming removed 1 base from V and 3 bases from J; junction bases left unmatched: 5.

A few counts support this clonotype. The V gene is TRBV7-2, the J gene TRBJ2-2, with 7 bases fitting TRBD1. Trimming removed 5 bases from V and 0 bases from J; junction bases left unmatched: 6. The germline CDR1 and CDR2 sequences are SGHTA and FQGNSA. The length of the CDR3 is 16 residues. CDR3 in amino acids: CASSPTGASNTGELFF. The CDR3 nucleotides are TGTGCCAGCAGCCCCACAGGGGCCTCGAACACCGGGGAGCTGTTTTTT.

CDR3 in amino acids: CASSYVGANQYF. In DNA, the CDR3 is TGTGCCAGCAGTTACGTGGGGGCGAATCAGTACTTC. The genes are TRBV6-2 or TRBV6-3 and TRBJ2-4, with D maybe TRBD1 (6 bases). The CDR3 is 12 amino acids. Looked up from germline, CDR1 is MNHEY and CDR2 is SVGEGT. Deletions cut 2 bases from V and 12 bases from J, with 11 bases between.

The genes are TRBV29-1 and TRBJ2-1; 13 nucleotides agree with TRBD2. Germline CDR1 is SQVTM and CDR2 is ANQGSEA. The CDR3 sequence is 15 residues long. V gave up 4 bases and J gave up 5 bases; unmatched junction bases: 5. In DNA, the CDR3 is TGCAGCGTTGGTTGGACTAGCGGGAGTGACAATGAGCAGTTCTTC. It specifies CSVGWTSGSDNEQFF.

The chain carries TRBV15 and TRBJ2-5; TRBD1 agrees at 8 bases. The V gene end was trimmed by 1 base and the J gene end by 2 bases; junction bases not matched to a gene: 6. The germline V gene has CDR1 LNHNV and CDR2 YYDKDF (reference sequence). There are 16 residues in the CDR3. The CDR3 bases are TGTGCCACCAGCAGAGGCGGACAGGGAATACAAGAGACCCAGTACTTC. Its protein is CATSRGGQGIQETQYF. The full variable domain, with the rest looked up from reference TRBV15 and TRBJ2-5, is DAMVIQNPRYQVTQFGKPVTLSCSQTLNHNVMYWYQQKSSQAPKLLFHYYDKDFNNEADTPDNFQSRRPNTSFCFLDIRSPGLGDTAMYLCATSRGGQGIQETQYFGPGTRLLVL.

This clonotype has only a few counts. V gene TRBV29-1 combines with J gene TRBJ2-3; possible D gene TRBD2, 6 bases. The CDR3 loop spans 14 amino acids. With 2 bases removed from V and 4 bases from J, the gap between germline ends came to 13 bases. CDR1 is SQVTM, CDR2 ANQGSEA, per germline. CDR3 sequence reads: CSVERRADPDTQYF. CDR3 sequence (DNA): TGCAGCGTTGAAAGGAGGGCGGATCCAGATACGCAGTATTTT.

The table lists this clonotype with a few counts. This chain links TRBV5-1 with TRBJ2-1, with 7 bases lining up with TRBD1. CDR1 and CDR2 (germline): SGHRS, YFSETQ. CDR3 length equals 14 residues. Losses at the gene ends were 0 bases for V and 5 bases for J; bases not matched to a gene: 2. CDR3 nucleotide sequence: TGCGCCAGCAGCTTGGCCGGGACAGACAATGAGCAGTTCTTC. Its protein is CASSLAGTDNEQFF.

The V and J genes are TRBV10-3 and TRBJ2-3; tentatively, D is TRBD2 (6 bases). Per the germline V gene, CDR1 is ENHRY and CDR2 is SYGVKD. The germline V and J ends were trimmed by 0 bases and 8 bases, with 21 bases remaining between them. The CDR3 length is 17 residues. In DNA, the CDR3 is TGTGCCATCAGTGAGTCGAGTGGAGGGAGGCCCCTGGGTACGCAGTATTTT. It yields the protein CAISESSGGRPLGTQYF.

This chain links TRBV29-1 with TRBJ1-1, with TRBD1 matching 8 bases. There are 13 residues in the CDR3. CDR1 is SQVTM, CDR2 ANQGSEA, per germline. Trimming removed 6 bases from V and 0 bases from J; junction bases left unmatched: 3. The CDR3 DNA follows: TGCAGCGTGGGACAGGCCGTGAACACTGAAGCTTTCTTT. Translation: CSVGQAVNTEAFF.

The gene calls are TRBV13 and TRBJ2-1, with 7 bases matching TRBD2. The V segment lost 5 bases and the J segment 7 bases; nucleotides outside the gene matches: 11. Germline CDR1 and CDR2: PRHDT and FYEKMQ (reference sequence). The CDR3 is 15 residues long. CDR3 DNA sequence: TGTGCCAGCAGCCCCCGGGCGGGAGCGTCGAATGAGCAGTTCTTC. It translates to CASSPRAGASNEQFF.

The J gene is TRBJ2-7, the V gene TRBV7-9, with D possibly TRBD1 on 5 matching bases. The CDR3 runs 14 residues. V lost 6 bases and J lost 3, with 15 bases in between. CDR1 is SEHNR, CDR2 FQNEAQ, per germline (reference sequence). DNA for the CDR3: TGTGCCAGCAGACAGACAGAGATCGGCTACGAGCAGTACTTC. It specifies CASRQTEIGYEQYF.

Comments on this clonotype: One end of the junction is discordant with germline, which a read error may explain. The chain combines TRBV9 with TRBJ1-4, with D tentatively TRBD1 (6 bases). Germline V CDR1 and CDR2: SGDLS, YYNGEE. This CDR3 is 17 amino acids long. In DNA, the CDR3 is TGTGCCAGCAGCGTAGCTCCGGACAGCGTCACTAATGAAAAACGGTTTTTT. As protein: CASSVAPDSVTNEKRFF.

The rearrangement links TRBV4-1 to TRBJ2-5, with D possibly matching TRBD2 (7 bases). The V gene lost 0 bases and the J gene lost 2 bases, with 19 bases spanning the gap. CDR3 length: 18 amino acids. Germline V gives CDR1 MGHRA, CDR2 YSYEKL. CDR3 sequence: CASSQDGGAEGWQETQYF. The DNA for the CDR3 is TGCGCCAGCAGCCAAGATGGGGGGGCTGAGGGTTGGCAAGAGACCCAGTACTTC.

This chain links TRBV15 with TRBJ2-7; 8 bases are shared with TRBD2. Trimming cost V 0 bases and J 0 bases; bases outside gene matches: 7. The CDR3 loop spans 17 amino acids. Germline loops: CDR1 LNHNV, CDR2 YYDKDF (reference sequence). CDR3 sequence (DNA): TGTGCCACCAGCAGAGATCATGGACTAGCTACCTCCTACGAGCAGTACTTC. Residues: CATSRDHGLATSYEQYF.

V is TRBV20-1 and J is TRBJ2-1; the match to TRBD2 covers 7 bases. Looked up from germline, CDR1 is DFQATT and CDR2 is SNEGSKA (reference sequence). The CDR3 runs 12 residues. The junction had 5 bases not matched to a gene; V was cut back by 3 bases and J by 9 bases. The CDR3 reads CSASGGSSEQFF. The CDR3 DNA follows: TGCAGTGCTAGTGGCGGGAGTAGTGAGCAGTTCTTC.

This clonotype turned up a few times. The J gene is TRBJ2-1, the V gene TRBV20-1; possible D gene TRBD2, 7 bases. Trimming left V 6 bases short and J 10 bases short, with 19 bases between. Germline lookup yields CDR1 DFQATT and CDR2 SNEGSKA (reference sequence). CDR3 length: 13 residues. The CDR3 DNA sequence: TGCAGTGCCGAGCCGGGGAGGGGGGACGAGCAGTTCTTC. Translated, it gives CSAEPGRGDEQFF.

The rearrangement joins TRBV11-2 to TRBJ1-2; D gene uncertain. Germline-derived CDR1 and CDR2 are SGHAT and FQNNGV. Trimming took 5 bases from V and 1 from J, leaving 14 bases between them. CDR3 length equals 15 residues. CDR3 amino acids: CASSPRHLFNYGYTF. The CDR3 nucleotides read TGTGCCAGCAGCCCCCGACACCTATTTAACTATGGCTACACCTTC.

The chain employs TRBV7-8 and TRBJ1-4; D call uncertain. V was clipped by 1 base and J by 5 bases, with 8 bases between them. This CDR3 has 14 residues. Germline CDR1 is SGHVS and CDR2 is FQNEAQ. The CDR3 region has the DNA TGTGCCAGCAGCTTAGTGCCCGGGAATGAAAAACTGTTTTTT. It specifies CASSLVPGNEKLFF.